This record covers a single TCR beta chain. CDR1 and CDR2 (germline): SGHNT, YENEEA. CDR3 size: 13 residues. Trimming took 1 base from V and 7 from J, leaving 5 bases between them. Profiled with immunoSEQ multiplex PCR; TCRdb holds only in-frame clones, not every one. The data hold about 330,000 clones, with around 87% observed a single time. This entry comes from a study of blood T cell repertoires in COVID-19. The TCR comes from a woman between 25 and 40 years old who had recovered from COVID-19. The chain is built from TRBV11-3 and TRBJ1-6; D is unresolved. The sample consisted of PBMCs or T cells enriched from blood (not recorded which). The DNA for the CDR3 is TGTGCCAGCAGCTTAGGGGAGAATTCACCCCTCCACTTT. It translates to CASSLGENSPLHF.